This TCR beta chain was recovered during a study of Graves' ophthalmopathy and Graves' hyperthyroidism. General study points: It was with 70.59% sensitivity and under 85% specificity that the model predicted ophthalmopathy progression.

TCR beta CDR3 amplification used RNA transcripts. The workflow started with a first-round RT-PCR run with HTBI primers and then moved on to a second-round multiplex PCR. TCRdb reprocessed the multiplex PCR reads via MiXCR and lists one record per CDR3 protein. The sample carries about 480,000 distinct CDR3 sequences, around an eighth recorded once. This clonotype was counted many times. What it binds is not known. Where ophthalmopathy was present, donors had moderate-to-severe activity, CAS ≥3, NOSPECS ≥4 and duration under 3 months. Diagnosis used clinical symptoms, serum thyroxine, TRAb, thyroid ultrasound and orbital computed tomography. The PBMCs were taken from around 9.1 ml of fresh peripheral blood. V lost 1 base and J lost 11, with 15 bases in between. This CDR3 spans 14 amino acids. The germline V gene encodes CDR1 LGHDT and CDR2 YNNKEL (reference sequence).

The source of this sequence is a young woman with Graves' ophthalmopathy. V is TRBV3-1 and J is TRBJ1-5; D might be TRBD1 (5 bases). The sample consisted of blood. Here the CDR3 reads CASSQGQPGGTQHF. The CDR3 DNA follows: TGTGCCAGCAGCCAAGGACAGCCCGGCGGGACCCAGCATTTT.